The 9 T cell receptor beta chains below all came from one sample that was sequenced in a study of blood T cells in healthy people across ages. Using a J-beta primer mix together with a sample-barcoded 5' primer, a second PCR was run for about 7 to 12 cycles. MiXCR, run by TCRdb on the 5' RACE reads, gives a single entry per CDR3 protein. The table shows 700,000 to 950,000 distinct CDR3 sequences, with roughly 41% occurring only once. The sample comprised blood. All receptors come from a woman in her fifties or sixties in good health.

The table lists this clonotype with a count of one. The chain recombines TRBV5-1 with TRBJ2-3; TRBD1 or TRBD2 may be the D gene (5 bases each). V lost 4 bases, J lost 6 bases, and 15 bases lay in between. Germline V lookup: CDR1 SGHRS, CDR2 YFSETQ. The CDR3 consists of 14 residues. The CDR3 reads CASSRDGPLDTQYF. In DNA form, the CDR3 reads TGCGCCAGCAGCCGGGACGGGCCTTTGGATACGCAGTATTTT.

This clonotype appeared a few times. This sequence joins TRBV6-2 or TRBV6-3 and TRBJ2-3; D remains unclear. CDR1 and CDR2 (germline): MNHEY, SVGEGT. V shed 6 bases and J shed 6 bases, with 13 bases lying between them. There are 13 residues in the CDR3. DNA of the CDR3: TGTGCCAGCAGAGCCCCCGCCGGGGATACGCAGTATTTT. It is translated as CASRAPAGDTQYF.

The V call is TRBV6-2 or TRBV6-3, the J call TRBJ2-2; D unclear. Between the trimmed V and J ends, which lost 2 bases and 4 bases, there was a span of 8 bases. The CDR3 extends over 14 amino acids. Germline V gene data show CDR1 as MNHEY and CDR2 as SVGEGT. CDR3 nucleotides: TGTGCCAGCAGTTACGCTCAACTCACCGGGGAGCTGTTTTTT. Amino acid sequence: CASSYAQLTGELFF.

The CDR3 DNA is TGTGCCACCAGTGACGGGGCGGACTCCTACAATGAGCAGTACTTC. Translating it yields CATSDGADSYNEQYF. V usage is TRBV24-1 and J usage is TRBJ2-1, with D perhaps matching TRBD1 or TRBD2 (5 bases each). The end of the DNA aligns better with TRBJ2-7, so the J call may be wrong. The CDR3 contains 15 residues. Germline assignment: CDR1 KGHDR and CDR2 SFDVKD.

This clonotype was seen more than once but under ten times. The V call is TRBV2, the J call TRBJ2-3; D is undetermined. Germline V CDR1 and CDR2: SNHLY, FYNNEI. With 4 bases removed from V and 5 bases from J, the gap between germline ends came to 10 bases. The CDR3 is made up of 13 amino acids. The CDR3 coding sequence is TGTGCCAGCAGTGGTCAGGATCTAGATACGCAGTATTTT. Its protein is CASSGQDLDTQYF. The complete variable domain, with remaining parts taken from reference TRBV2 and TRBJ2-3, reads EPEVTQTPSHQVTQMGQEVILRCVPISNHLYFYWYRQILGQKVEFLVSFYNNEISEKSEIFDDQFSVERPDGSNFTLKIRSTKLEDSAMYFCASSGQDLDTQYFGPGTRLTVL.

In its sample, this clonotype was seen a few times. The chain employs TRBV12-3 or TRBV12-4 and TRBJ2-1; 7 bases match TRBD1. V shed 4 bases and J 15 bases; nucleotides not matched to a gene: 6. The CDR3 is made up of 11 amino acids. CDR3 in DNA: TGTGCCAGCAGTTCCGGGGACAGCCCGTTCTTC. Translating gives CASSSGDSPFF.

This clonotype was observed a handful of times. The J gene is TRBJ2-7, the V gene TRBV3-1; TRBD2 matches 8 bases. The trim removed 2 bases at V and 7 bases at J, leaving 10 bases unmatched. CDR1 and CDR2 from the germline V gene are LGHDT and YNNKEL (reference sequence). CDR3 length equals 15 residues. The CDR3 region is CASSQRLANYNEQYF. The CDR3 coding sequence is TGTGCCAGCAGCCAACGACTAGCGAACTACAATGAGCAGTACTTC.

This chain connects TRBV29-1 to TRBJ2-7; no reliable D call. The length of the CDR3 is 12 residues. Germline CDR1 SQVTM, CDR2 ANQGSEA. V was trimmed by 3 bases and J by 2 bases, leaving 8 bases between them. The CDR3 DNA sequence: TGCAGCGTTGATACCGATACCTACGAGCAGTACTTC. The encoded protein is CSVDTDTYEQYF.

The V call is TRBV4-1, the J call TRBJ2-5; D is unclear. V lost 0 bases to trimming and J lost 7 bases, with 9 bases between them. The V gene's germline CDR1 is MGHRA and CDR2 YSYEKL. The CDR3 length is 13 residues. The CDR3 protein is CASSQERSWTQYF. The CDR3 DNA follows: TGCGCCAGCAGCCAAGAGAGGTCCTGGACCCAGTACTTC.